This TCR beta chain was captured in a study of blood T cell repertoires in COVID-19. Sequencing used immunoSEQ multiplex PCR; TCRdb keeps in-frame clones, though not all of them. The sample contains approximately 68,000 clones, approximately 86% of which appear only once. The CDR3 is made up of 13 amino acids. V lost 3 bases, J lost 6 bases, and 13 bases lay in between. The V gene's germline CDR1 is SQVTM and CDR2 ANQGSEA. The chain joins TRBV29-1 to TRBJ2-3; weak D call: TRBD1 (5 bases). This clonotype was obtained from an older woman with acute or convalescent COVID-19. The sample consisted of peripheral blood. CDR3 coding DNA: TGCAGCGTTGATTTCCAGGGAAAGGATACGCAGTATTTT. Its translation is CSVDFQGKDTQYF.